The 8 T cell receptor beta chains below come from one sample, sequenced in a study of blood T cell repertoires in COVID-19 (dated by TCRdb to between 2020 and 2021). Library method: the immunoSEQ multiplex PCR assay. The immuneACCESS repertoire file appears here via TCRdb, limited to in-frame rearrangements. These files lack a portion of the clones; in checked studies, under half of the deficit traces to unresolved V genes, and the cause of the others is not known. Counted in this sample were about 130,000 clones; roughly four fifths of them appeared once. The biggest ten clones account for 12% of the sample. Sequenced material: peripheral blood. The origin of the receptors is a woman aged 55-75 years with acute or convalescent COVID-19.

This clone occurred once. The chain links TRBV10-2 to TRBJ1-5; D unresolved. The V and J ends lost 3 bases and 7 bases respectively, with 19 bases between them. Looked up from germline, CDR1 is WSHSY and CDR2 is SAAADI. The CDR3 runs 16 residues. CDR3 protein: CASSENLGGAGQPQHF. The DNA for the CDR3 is TGCGCCAGCAGTGAAAACTTGGGCGGCGCGGGCCAGCCCCAGCATTTT.

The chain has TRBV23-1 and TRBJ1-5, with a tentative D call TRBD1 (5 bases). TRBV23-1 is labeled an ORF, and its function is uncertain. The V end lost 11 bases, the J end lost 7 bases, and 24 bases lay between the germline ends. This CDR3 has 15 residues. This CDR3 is CAAVYPTGARQPQHF. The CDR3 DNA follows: TGCGCCGCTGTATATCCTACAGGAGCGAGGCAGCCCCAGCATTTT.

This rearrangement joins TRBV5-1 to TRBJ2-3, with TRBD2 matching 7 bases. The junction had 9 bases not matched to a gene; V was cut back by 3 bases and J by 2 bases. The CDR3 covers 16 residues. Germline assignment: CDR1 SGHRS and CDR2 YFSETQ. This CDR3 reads CASSSTGGGPTDTQYF. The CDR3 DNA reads TGCGCCAGCAGCTCGACCGGCGGGGGTCCCACAGATACGCAGTATTTT.

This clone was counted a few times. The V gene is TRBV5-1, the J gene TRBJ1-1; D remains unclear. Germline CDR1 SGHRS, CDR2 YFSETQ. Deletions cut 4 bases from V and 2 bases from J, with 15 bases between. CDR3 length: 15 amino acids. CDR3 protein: CASSPGPRGNTEAFF. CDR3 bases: TGCGCCAGCAGCCCGGGTCCACGGGGAAACACTGAAGCTTTCTTT. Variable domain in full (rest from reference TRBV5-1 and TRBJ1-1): KAGVTQTPRYLIKTRGQQVTLSCSPISGHRSVSWYQQTPGQGLQFLFEYFSETQRNKGNFPGRFSGRQFSNSRSEMNVSTLELGDSALYLCASSPGPRGNTEAFFGQGTRLTVV.

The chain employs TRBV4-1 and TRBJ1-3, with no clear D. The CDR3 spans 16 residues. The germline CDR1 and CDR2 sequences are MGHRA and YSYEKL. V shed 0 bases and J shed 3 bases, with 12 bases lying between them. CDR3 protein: CASSQDDPPYGNTIYF. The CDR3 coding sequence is TGCGCCAGCAGCCAAGATGATCCACCCTATGGAAACACCATATATTTT.

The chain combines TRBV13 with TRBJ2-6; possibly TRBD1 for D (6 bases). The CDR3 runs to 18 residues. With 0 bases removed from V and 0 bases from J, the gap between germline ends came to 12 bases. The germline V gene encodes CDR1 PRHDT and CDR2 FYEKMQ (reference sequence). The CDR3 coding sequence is TGTGCCAGCAGCTTAGGGACAGGACCCTCCTCTGGGGCCAACGTCCTGACTTTC. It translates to CASSLGTGPSSGANVLTF.

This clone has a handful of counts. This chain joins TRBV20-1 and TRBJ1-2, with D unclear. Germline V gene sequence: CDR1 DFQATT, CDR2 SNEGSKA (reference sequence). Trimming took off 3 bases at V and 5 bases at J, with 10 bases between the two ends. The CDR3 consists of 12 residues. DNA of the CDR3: TGCAGTGCTAGTGTCACACCGTATGGCTACACCTTC. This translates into CSASVTPYGYTF.

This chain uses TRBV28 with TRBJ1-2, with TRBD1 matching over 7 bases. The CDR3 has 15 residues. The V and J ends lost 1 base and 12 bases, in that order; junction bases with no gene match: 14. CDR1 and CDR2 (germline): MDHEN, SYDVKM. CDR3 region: CASSLYTTGKVENTF. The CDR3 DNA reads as TGTGCCAGCAGTTTATATACGACAGGGAAGGTGGAAAACACCTTC.